This T cell receptor beta chain was retrieved from a study of blood T cell repertoires in COVID-19. Whole-study context: Symptom resolution, clearance, or two negative PCRs marked donors in Cohort 3 as recovered.

Recruitment covered fewer than 25 US areas and drew participants whose ages spanned about 18 to 90 years. In the original analysis: Estimation of nucleated cell counts was performed using reference gene primer amplification. Clones were read by immunoSEQ multiplex PCR, and TCRdb kept only the in-frame ones, dropping some. The DNA was the basis for D and trimming; V, J and clone size are from that table. The sample carries 250,000 to 350,000 clones, more than 75% recorded once. The sample taken for sequencing was PBMCs or T cells enriched from blood (not recorded which). This sequence was found in a woman aged 55-70 years in a cohort exposed to, infected with or recovered from COVID-19 (not recorded which).

The CDR3, as DNA: TGCGCCAGCAGCCCCGGAGGGCTAGCGCCAAATGAGCAGTTCTTC. It encodes CASSPGGLAPNEQFF. The rearrangement links TRBV4-1 to TRBJ2-1; D is possibly TRBD2 (6 bases). V was clipped by 4 bases and J by 7 bases, with 17 bases between them. Germline values: CDR1 MGHRA, CDR2 YSYEKL. The CDR3 consists of 15 residues.